This TCR beta chain was profiled in a study of shared clonotypes between healthy human individuals. For this clone: The antigen is not known.

Here immunoSEQ multiplex PCR was the method, and the copy in TCRdb shows in-frame clones only, minus some. Of around 1.5 million clones in the sample, 98% were seen once. Study conclusions and caveats: Generally, naive subsets (rather than memory subsets) showed larger estimated richness. Tissues were not sampled, only blood, and their repertoires likely differ.

The clonotype comes from a man aged 25 to 45 in good health. The sample consisted of naive CD4+ T cells sorted from blood. Stated subset: CD45RA+ positively selected.

The CDR3 DNA follows: TGTGCCAGCAGCGTAGAGGCTATCTCCTACAATGAGCAGTTCTTC. It specifies CASSVEAISYNEQFF. This chain uses TRBV9 with TRBJ2-1; D is ambiguous. CDR3 length equals 15 residues. Germline V gene data show CDR1 as SGDLS and CDR2 as YYNGEE. Between the trimmed V and J ends, which lost 0 bases and 0 bases, there was a span of 7 bases.